One sample yielded the 2 T cell receptor beta chains listed below, sequenced in a study of blood T cell repertoires in COVID-19. Repertoires were generated with immunoSEQ multiplex PCR, while TCRdb's copy carries only in-frame clones and drops some. Among fewer than 300,000 clones listed, 90% were seen once. Sequenced sample: PBMCs or T cells enriched from blood (not recorded which). These receptors were obtained from a woman aged 25 to 39 who had recovered from COVID-19.

This clone came up once. The CDR3 DNA reads as TGTGCCACCCGAAGGACAGGGCCCTATCAGCCCCAGCATTTT. Translation gives CATRRTGPYQPQHF. The chain has TRBV27 and TRBJ1-5, with TRBD1 matching over 8 bases. J lost 5 bases, V lost 10 bases, and 10 bases had no gene match. Germline V gene data show CDR1 as MNHEY and CDR2 as SMNVEV (reference sequence). The CDR3 length is 14 residues.

The rearrangement uses TRBV18 and TRBJ2-3; D perhaps matches TRBD2 (5 bases). V was cut by 3 bases and J by 2 bases, with 12 bases left in between. Looked up from germline, CDR1 is KGHSH and CDR2 is LQKENI. The CDR3 consists of 15 residues. This chain's CDR3 is CASSPPGIITDTQYF. The DNA of the CDR3 is TGTGCCAGCTCACCTCCCGGGATCATCACAGATACGCAGTATTTT.